A selection of T cell receptor beta chains follows, all from one sample in a study of beta chain features in type 1 diabetes. Clones were sequenced by immunoSEQ multiplex PCR, and TCRdb holds only the in-frame ones, with some missing. The sample lists 350,000 to 450,000 clones, 11% to 15% seen once, with roughly 0.035% in the top ten. The sequencing sample was made of naive CD4+ T cells from blood. Receptors were obtained from a man aged 25 to 40 in good health. Each CDR3 is given with its conserved first and last residue. Some rows mark clone size as missing; the rest say once, few, many or name a class of expanded clone.

v_call	j_call	cdr3_length	clone_size	cdr3_aa
TRBV7-2	TRBJ2-7	14	-	CASSLVQASYEQYF
TRBV7-2	TRBJ2-7	14	few	CASSPRQGDYEQYF
TRBV12-5	TRBJ2-3	11	-	CASGFSDTQYF
TRBV25-1	TRBJ1-1	15	-	CASRNAGAGGGEAFF
TRBV29-1	TRBJ1-4	11	many	CSVEVGGKLFF
TRBV29-1	TRBJ2-1	13	-	CSAVGTMGNEQFF
TRBV30	TRBJ1-4	13	-	CAWSVLRGEKLFF
TRBV4-3	TRBJ1-1	13	-	CASSQDRGTEAFF
TRBV18	TRBJ1-1	14	few	CASSPGQGNTEAFF
TRBV19	TRBJ2-3	12	few	CASSIRESTQYF
TRBV30	TRBJ2-1	13	few	CAWVDSSYNEQFF
TRBV5-4	TRBJ2-7	14	-	CASSLSSGSYEQYF
TRBV15	TRBJ2-2	13	-	CATSKTGSGELFF
TRBV13	TRBJ1-6	15	-	CASSLDPVTRSPLHF
TRBV25-1	TRBJ2-2	14	few	CASSEAANTGELFF
TRBV7-2	TRBJ2-3	17	-	CASSFRTSGRSTDTQYF
TRBV4-3	TRBJ2-5	21	few	CASSQDYPRLAGVLTQETQYF
TRBV10-2	TRBJ2-3	13	few	CATSRRGTDTQYF
TRBV25-1	TRBJ2-7	11	few	CASSAGFEQYF
TRBV11-2	TRBJ2-1	15	-	CASSFELSSYNEQFF
TRBV9	TRBJ1-5	13	-	CASSVGGHQPQHF
TRBV7-9	TRBJ1-2	13	-	CASTSQGARGYTF
TRBV7-9	TRBJ2-1	18	few	CASSLHTGPLSSYNEQFF
TRBV9	TRBJ2-7	15	-	CASSVAGGKTYEQYF
TRBV14	TRBJ2-5	13	few	CASSQVYRGAQYF
TRBV5-1	TRBJ1-6	15	few	CASSPLTGGNSPLHF
TRBV4-1	TRBJ2-1	18	many	CASSQKGRREPRRNEQFF
TRBV2	TRBJ1-5	15	few	CASSESGDDNQPQHF
TRBV5-4	TRBJ2-1	16	-	CASSRTGTGAYNEQFF
TRBV27	TRBJ2-7	14	few	CARKAGRDSYEQYF
TRBV6-5	TRBJ1-4	14	few	CASRLDRGVEKLFF
TRBV9	TRBJ2-3	17	-	CASSVALRQGGTDTQYF
TRBV11-2	TRBJ1-4	15	few	CASSSSGRRNEKLFF
TRBV11-2	TRBJ1-1	14	-	CASSLGQGNTEAFF
TRBV4-1	TRBJ2-3	15	-	CASSLIGLAADTQYF
TRBV11-3	TRBJ2-7	13	-	CASSSRGSNEQYF
TRBV7-2	TRBJ2-5	15	-	CASSNPTGVWETQYF